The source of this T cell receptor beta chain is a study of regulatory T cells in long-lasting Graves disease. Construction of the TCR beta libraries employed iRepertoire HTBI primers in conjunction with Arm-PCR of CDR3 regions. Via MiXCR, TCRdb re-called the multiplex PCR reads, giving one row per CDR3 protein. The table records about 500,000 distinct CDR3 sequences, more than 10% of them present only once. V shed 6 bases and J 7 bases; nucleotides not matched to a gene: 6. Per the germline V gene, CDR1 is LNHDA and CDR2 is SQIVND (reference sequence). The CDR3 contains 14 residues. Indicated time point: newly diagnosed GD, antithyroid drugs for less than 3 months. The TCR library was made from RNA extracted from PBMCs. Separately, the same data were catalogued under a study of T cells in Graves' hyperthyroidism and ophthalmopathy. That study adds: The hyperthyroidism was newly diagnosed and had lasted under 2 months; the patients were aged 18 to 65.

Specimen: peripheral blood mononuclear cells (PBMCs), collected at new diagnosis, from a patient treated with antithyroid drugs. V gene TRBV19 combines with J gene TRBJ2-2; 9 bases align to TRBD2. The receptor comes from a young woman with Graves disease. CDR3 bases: TGTGCCAGTAGCAGACTAGCGGTTCGCGGGGAGCTGTTTTTT. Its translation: CASSRLAVRGELFF. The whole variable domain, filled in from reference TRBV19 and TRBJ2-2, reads DGGITQSPKYLFRKEGQNVTLSCEQNLNHDAMYWYRQDPGQGLRLIYYSQIVNDFQKGDIAEGYSVSREKKESFPLTVTSAQKNPTAFYLCASSRLAVRGELFFGEGSRLTVL.